The sequence of this T cell receptor beta chain was determined in a study of cytotoxic CD8 clonotypes in ibrutinib-treated CLL. Libraries of TCR beta were made from 1.5 to 2.5 micrograms of genomic DNA that came from cryopreserved PBMCs. Regarding this clone: As yet, its antigen is unknown.

Study results and limitations: An increase in clonality occurred at ibrutinib response, followed by a return toward baseline at progression.

Repertoires were generated with immunoSEQ multiplex PCR, while TCRdb's copy carries only in-frame clones and drops some. The data contain around 310,000 clones, approximately 80% of them singletons. Sequencing used PBMCs, obtained before ibrutinib treatment. This TCR came from a human donor with chronic lymphocytic leukemia.

As DNA, the CDR3 is TGTGCCAGCAGCACAGCCGGGACAGGGGCCCGTGGCTACACCTTC. Translation gives CASSTAGTGARGYTF. The V gene is TRBV5-4, the J gene TRBJ1-2, with TRBD1 matching 10 bases. With V trimmed by 4 bases and J by 7 bases, 10 bases remained unmatched. The CDR3 sequence is 15 residues long. Germline V CDR1 and CDR2: SGHNT, YYREEE (reference sequence).